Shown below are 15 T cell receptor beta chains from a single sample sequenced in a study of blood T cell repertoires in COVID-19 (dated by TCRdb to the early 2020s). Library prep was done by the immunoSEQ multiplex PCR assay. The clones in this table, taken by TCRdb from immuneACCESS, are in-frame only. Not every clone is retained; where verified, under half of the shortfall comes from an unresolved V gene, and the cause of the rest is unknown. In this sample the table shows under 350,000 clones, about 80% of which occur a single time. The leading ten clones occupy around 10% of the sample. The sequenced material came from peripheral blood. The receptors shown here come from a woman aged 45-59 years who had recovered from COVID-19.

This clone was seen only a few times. In nucleotides, the CDR3 is TGTGCCAGCAGTTACTCCCCTCACCCGGACAGGCAGCCCCAGCATTTT. This translates into CASSYSPHPDRQPQHF. The chain is built from TRBV6-5 and TRBJ1-5; 7 nucleotides align to TRBD1. Germline CDR1 MNHEY, CDR2 SVGAGI. This CDR3 is built from 16 residues. The junction had 9 bases not matched to a gene; V was cut back by 0 bases and J by 7 bases.

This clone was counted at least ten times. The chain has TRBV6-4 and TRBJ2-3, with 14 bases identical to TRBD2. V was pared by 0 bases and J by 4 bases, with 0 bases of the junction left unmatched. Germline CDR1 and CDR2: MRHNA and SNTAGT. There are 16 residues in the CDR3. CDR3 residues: CASSDSTSGGADTQYF. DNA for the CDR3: TGTGCCAGCAGTGACTCGACTAGCGGGGGGGCAGATACGCAGTATTTT.

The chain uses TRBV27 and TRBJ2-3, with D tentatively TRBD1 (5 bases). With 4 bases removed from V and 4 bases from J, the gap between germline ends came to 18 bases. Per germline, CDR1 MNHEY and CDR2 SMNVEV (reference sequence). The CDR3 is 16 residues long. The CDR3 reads CASSSRGALGPDTQYF. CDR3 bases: TGTGCCAGCAGTTCCCGCGGCGCACTGGGGCCAGATACGCAGTATTTT.

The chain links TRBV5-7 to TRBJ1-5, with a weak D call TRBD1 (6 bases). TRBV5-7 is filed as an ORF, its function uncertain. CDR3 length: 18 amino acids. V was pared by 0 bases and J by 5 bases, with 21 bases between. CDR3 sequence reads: CASSLVDRFGDEHQPQHF. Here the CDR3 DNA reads TGTGCCAGCAGCTTGGTCGACAGGTTCGGGGACGAACATCAGCCCCAGCATTTT.

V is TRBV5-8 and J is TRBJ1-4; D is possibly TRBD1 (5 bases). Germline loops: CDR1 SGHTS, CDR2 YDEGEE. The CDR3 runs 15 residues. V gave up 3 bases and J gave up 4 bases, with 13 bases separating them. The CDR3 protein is CASSSTGSRNEKLFF. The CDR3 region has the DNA TGTGCCAGCAGCTCTACAGGATCCCGTAATGAAAAACTGTTTTTT.

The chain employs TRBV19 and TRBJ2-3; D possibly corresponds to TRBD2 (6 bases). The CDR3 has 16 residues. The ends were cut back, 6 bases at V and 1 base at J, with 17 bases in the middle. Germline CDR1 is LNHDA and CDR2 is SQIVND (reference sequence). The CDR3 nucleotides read TGTGCCAGTAGCCTGCCCGGGGGTCCGGGCACAGATACGCAGTATTTT. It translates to CASSLPGGPGTDTQYF.

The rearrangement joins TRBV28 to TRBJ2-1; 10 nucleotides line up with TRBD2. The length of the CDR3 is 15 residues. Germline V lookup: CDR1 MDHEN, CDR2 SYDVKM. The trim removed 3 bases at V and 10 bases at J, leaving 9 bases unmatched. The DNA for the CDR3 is TGTGCCAGCAGTTTTGATTCTAGCGGGAGTCAAGAGCAGTTCTTC. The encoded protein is CASSFDSSGSQEQFF.

Here the CDR3 DNA reads TGTGCCAGCAGCTTGGGGCTAGCGGGAGGGGATACGCAGTATTTT. Encoded protein: CASSLGLAGGDTQYF. The V and J genes are TRBV5-5 and TRBJ2-3, with TRBD2 matching over 12 bases. CDR1 and CDR2 (germline): SGHKS, YYEKEE (reference sequence). This CDR3 has 15 amino acids. With V trimmed by 0 bases and J by 6 bases, 2 bases remained unmatched.

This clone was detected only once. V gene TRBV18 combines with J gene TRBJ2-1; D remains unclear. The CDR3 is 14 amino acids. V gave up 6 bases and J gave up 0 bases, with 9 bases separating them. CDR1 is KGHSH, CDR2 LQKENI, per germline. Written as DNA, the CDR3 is TGTGCCAGCTCCCCGAATAGCTCCTACAATGAGCAGTTCTTC. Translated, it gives CASSPNSSYNEQFF.

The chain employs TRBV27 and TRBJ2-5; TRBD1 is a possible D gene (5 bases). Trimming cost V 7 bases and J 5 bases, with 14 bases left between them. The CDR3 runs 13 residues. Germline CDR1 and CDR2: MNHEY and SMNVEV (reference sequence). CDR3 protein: CASNDRLGETQYF. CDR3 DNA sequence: TGTGCCAGCAACGACAGACTGGGGGAGACCCAGTACTTC.

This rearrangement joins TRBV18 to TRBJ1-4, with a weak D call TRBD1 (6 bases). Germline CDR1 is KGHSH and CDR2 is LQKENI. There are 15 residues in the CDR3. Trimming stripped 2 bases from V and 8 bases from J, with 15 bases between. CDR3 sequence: CASSPRAGESEKLFF. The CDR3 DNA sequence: TGTGCCAGCTCACCAAGGGCAGGGGAATCCGAAAAACTGTTTTTT.

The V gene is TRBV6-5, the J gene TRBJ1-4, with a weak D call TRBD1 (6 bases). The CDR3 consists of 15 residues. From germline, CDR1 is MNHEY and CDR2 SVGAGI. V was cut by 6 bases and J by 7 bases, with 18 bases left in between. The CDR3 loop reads CASRPQGARGEKLFF. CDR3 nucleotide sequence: TGTGCCAGCAGACCCCAAGGGGCCAGGGGTGAAAAACTGTTTTTT.

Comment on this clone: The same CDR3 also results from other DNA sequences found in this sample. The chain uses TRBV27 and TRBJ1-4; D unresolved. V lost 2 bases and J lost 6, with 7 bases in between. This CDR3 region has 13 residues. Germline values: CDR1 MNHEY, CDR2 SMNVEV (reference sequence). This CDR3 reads CASSLRRDEKLFF. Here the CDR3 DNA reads TGTGCCAGCAGTTTACGGCGGGATGAAAAACTGTTTTTT.

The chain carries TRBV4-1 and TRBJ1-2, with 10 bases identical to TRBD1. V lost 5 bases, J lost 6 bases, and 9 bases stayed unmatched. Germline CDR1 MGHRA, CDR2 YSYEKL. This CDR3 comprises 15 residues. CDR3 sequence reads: CASSNTPGTGDGYTF. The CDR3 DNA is TGCGCCAGCAGCAACACACCCGGGACAGGGGATGGCTACACCTTC.

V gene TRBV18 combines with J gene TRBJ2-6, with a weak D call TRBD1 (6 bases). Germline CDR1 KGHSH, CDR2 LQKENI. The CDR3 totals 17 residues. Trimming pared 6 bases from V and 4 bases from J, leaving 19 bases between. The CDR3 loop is CASSLVSQGSGANVLTF. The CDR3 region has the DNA TGTGCCAGCTCCTTGGTGTCACAGGGTTCAGGGGCCAACGTCCTGACTTTC.